This T cell receptor beta chain was found in a study of blood T cells in healthy people across ages. This clonotype appeared many times. What it recognizes is unknown. Study-wide points: What prevented conclusive comparison of naive and antigen-experienced cells was that PBMCs were unsorted.

A second PCR, run for about 7 to 11 cycles, used a sample-barcoded 5' primer plus a J-beta primer mix. Through a template-switch adaptor with 12 random nucleotides, each cDNA molecule received a tag. TCRdb redid the calling of the 5' RACE reads with MiXCR, one entry per CDR3 protein. The sample has over 500,000 distinct CDR3 sequences; 40% to 65% are singletons. V was clipped by 5 bases and J by 2 bases, with 10 bases between them. This CDR3 has 14 amino acids. CDR1 and CDR2 from the germline V gene are SGHTA and FQGNSA. The V gene is TRBV7-2, the J gene TRBJ2-1; D gene uncertain. The specimen was blood. The clonotype was recovered from a woman of 80 years or more in good health. CDR3 loop: CASSPDSAYNEQFF. CDR3 in DNA: TGTGCCAGCAGCCCCGACTCCGCCTACAATGAGCAGTTCTTC.